This T cell receptor (beta chain) is drawn from a study of CD8 T cells in ankylosing spondylitis. The CDR3 is 15 residues long. The V end was cut by 1 base, the J end by 4 bases, with 17 bases between. Per the germline V gene, CDR1 is DFQATT and CDR2 is SNEGSKA (reference sequence). Study results and limitations: In peripheral blood, disease-linked CD8+ clones occurred at relatively low frequencies.

A single record per CDR3 protein comes from TCRdb applying MiXCR to the 5' RACE reads. The sample holds 250,000 or so distinct CDR3 sequences, roughly a quarter seen once. Note on this clonotype: Antigen: not known.

The receptor's source is a male donor with ankylosing spondylitis or in good health (not recorded which). Sequencing was done on a sample of blood, either unsorted or a sorted T cell fraction (not recorded which). J is TRBJ2-7 and V is TRBV20-1, with D possibly being TRBD2 (7 bases). The CDR3 DNA sequence: TGCAGTGCTAGAGGGAGAGGGGGGGCCTTTTACGAGCAGTACTTC. Translation: CSARGRGGAFYEQYF.